This T cell receptor beta chain was identified in a study of graft-versus-host responses after intestinal transplantation. Study-wide context: As for transplant type, recipients had multivisceral, liver-intestinal, or isolated intestinal grafts.

The germline gives CDR1 KGHSH, CDR2 LQKENI. The CDR3 sequence is 15 residues long. The J segment lost 7 bases and the V segment lost 5 bases, leaving 8 bases of the junction unmatched. A remark on this clone: Antigen specificity is unknown.

General study findings and limits: Marrow from the recipient contained GvH clones, some of which had appeared first in ileum or blood. Elevated graft-versus-host to host-versus-graft clonal ratios in allografts were recorded for patients with graft-donor T cell macrochimerism. Early after transplant, HvG clones declined as circulating GvH clones peaked.

Measured with immunoSEQ multiplex PCR; TCRdb has only the in-frame clones, and not every one. The repertoire holds approximately 100,000 clones, with under 90% as singletons. This sequence joins TRBV18 and TRBJ2-2; 9 bases line up with TRBD1. The material sequenced was unstimulated CD4+ T cells sorted from spleen or lymph node cells, taken before intestinal transplant. This TCR was recovered from a human donor who received an intestinal transplant. CDR3 bases: TGTGCCAGCTCAATACTACAGGGGGCGAACGGGGAGCTGTTTTTT. It codes for CASSILQGANGELFF.